A selection of T cell receptor beta chains follows, all from one sample in a study of beta chain features in type 1 diabetes. Profiled with immunoSEQ multiplex PCR; TCRdb holds only in-frame clones, not every one. Of hundreds of thousands of clones in the sample, roughly 13% were seen once. Sample: naive CD4+ T cells from blood. The receptor source for this set is a man younger than 35 with type 1 diabetes. Both conserved end residues are part of each CDR3. Fields, in order: D gene, CDR3 length, J gene, clone size, V gene, CDR3 DNA, CDR3 protein. The D gene is left open where the match is weak. The size entry is marked missing in some rows and otherwise reads once, few, many or a size class.

D: NA; length: 14; J: TRBJ1-1; size: few; V: TRBV4-3; DNA: TGCGCCAGCAGCCAAGAGGGTCCGGGGGCTGAAGCTTTCTTT; CDR3: CASSQEGPGAEAFF
D: NA; length: 15; J: TRBJ2-1; size: NA; V: TRBV27; DNA: TGTGCCAGCAGTTTACGAAGACAGCCGTACAATGAGCAGTTCTTC; CDR3: CASSLRRQPYNEQFF
D: NA; length: 15; J: TRBJ1-1; size: NA; V: TRBV5-1; DNA: TGCGCCAGCAGCTTGGCCGTGGACGTGAACACTGAAGCTTTCTTT; CDR3: CASSLAVDVNTEAFF
D: TRBD1; length: 16; J: TRBJ2-1; size: few; V: TRBV14; DNA: TGTGCCAGCAGCCAATTATCGGACAGGGGATGGAATGAGCAGTTCTTC; CDR3: CASSQLSDRGWNEQFF
D: NA; length: 17; J: TRBJ2-1; size: NA; V: TRBV9; DNA: TGTGCCAGCAGCCCCCCGGAGGGGGGGCTCCCATACAATGAGCAGTTCTTC; CDR3: CASSPPEGGLPYNEQFF
D: TRBD2; length: 15; J: TRBJ2-3; size: NA; V: TRBV18; DNA: TGTGCCAGCTCACCACGGCGGGAGAATACAGATACGCAGTATTTT; CDR3: CASSPRRENTDTQYF
D: TRBD1; length: 14; J: TRBJ1-1; size: NA; V: TRBV11-2; DNA: TGTGCCAGCACCGAGGACAGGGATAACACTGAAGCTTTCTTT; CDR3: CASTEDRDNTEAFF
D: NA; length: 15; J: TRBJ1-1; size: NA; V: TRBV28; DNA: TGTGCCAGCAGTTTATGGGGCGGGCAAGACACTGAAGCTTTCTTT; CDR3: CASSLWGGQDTEAFF
D: NA; length: 13; J: TRBJ1-2; size: few; V: TRBV6-5; DNA: TGTGCCAGCAGTTACCAGCAGTACTATGGCTACACCTTC; CDR3: CASSYQQYYGYTF
D: NA; length: 12; J: TRBJ2-2; size: NA; V: TRBV7-2; DNA: TGTGCCAGCAGCGGACGGAGCGGGGAGCTGTTTTTT; CDR3: CASSGRSGELFF
D: TRBD1; length: 15; J: TRBJ2-7; size: few; V: TRBV28; DNA: TGTGCCAGCAGTTCACCGGGACAGGGGTACCACGAGCAGTACTTC; CDR3: CASSSPGQGYHEQYF
D: NA; length: 16; J: TRBJ2-5; size: NA; V: TRBV4-3; DNA: TGCGCCAGCAGCACGGGAGGGGACAGGTCCGCAGGGACCCAGTACTTC; CDR3: CASSTGGDRSAGTQYF
D: NA; length: 18; J: TRBJ2-1; size: NA; V: TRBV14; DNA: TGTGCCAGCAGCCAAGGCTCGGGGGCGACAAGGGGTCTTAGGGAGCAGTTCTTC; CDR3: CASSQGSGATRGLREQFF
D: TRBD1; length: 15; J: TRBJ2-3; size: once; V: TRBV4-1; DNA: TGCGCCAGCAGCATGGGGGGACAGGGGACAGATACGCAGTATTTT; CDR3: CASSMGGQGTDTQYF
D: TRBD1; length: 14; J: TRBJ2-5; size: NA; V: TRBV9; DNA: TGTGCCAGCAGCGTTACAGGGGGCGCGGAGACCCAGTACTTC; CDR3: CASSVTGGAETQYF
D: TRBD1; length: 17; J: TRBJ1-1; size: once; V: TRBV12-5; DNA: TGTGCTAGTGGTTTGCCCCACAGGGGACACATGAACACTGAAGCTTTCTTT; CDR3: CASGLPHRGHMNTEAFF
D: NA; length: 12; J: TRBJ2-3; size: NA; V: TRBV29-1; DNA: TGCAGCGTTGACACCTCCACAGATACGCAGTATTTT; CDR3: CSVDTSTDTQYF
D: NA; length: 13; J: TRBJ1-1; size: few; V: TRBV28; DNA: TGTGCCAGCAGTTTAAGGATGAACACTGAAGCTTTCTTT; CDR3: CASSLRMNTEAFF
D: NA; length: 12; J: TRBJ2-1; size: NA; V: TRBV7-9; DNA: TGTGCCAGCAGCTCCTCGGGGAACCAGCAGTTCTTC; CDR3: CASSSSGNQQFF
D: TRBD1; length: 15; J: TRBJ1-4; size: NA; V: TRBV4-1; DNA: TGCGCCAGCAGACTGTCCGGGACAGCGAATGAAAAACTGTTTTTT; CDR3: CASRLSGTANEKLFF
D: NA; length: 15; J: TRBJ2-6; size: NA; V: TRBV6-5; DNA: TGTGCCAGCACCGACGGGGGAGCTGGGGCCAACGTCCTGACTTTC; CDR3: CASTDGGAGANVLTF
D: TRBD2; length: 19; J: TRBJ2-3; size: NA; V: TRBV5-1; DNA: TGCGCCAGCAGCTTGGCCCCGAAGGGAGCTAGCGGGGACACAGATACGCAGTATTTT; CDR3: CASSLAPKGASGDTDTQYF
D: NA; length: 14; J: TRBJ1-1; size: NA; V: TRBV7-8; DNA: TGTGCCAGCAGCTCCCGATGGGGGAACACTGAAGCTTTCTTT; CDR3: CASSSRWGNTEAFF
D: NA; length: 14; J: TRBJ1-2; size: NA; V: TRBV6-6; DNA: TGTGCCAGCAGTTACTCAGGGGATGTCTATGGCTACACCTTC; CDR3: CASSYSGDVYGYTF
D: TRBD1; length: 13; J: TRBJ1-5; size: NA; V: TRBV7-3; DNA: TGTGCCAGCAGCGCGGGACAGAATCAGCCCCAGCATTTT; CDR3: CASSAGQNQPQHF
D: NA; length: 15; J: TRBJ2-1; size: NA; V: TRBV5-1; DNA: TGCGCCAGCAGCTTGGCCTCCACTTGGGACAATGAGCAGTTCTTC; CDR3: CASSLASTWDNEQFF
D: NA; length: 15; J: TRBJ2-3; size: NA; V: TRBV5-1; DNA: TGCGCCAGCAGCTTGGGGACCCTTGAAGCAGATACGCAGTATTTT; CDR3: CASSLGTLEADTQYF
D: NA; length: 14; J: TRBJ2-7; size: NA; V: TRBV6-5; DNA: TGTGCCAGCAGTTATAGCGGAGAGTCCTACGAGCAGTACTTC; CDR3: CASSYSGESYEQYF
D: TRBD2; length: 15; J: TRBJ2-2; size: NA; V: TRBV7-6; DNA: TGTGCCAGCAGCTTAGCAGCGGGAGGGACCGGGGAGCTGTTTTTT; CDR3: CASSLAAGGTGELFF